The 23 T cell receptor beta chains below all came from one sample that was sequenced in a study of vaccination effects on CD4 cells after COVID-19. The antigens for these receptors are not known. Generated by immunoSEQ multiplex PCR, the TCRdb table keeps only in-frame clones and is missing some. This table has 17,000 or so clones, approximately 81% appearing once. Sequencing in the ViraFEST assay came after antigen-specific CD4+ T cells had been expanded with viral peptide pools, which were used to stimulate PBMC. Cultured cells yielded isolated CD4+ T cells after approximately nine days. Their SARS-CoV-2 infection, verified by PCR, occurred between March and December 2020. Sample: CD4+ T cells from PBMCs cultured with SARS-CoV-2 spike peptides, taken before COVID-19 vaccination. The receptor set was obtained from a human donor who had a prior SARS-CoV-2 infection.

The V gene is TRBV7-9, the J gene TRBJ2-5; D unclear. Between the trimmed V and J ends, which lost 0 bases and 4 bases, there was a span of 6 bases. In germline, CDR1 is SEHNR, CDR2 FQNEAQ (reference sequence). The CDR3 is made up of 13 amino acids. CDR3 nucleotide sequence: TGTGCCAGCAGCTTAGCAGGGATAGAGACCCAGTACTTC. Translating it yields CASSLAGIETQYF.

This clone is classed as medium-sized (0.01 to 0.1%). The V call is TRBV30, the J call TRBJ1-2; tentative D call: TRBD1 (6 bases). The germline CDR1 and CDR2 sequences are GTSNPN and SVGIG (reference sequence). The V end was cut by 0 bases, the J end by 7 bases, with 15 bases between. The CDR3 totals 14 residues. This CDR3 is CAWSVPRGGFGYTF. The CDR3 DNA reads as TGTGCCTGGAGTGTACCCAGGGGAGGGTTTGGCTACACCTTC. Full variable domain (missing parts from reference TRBV30 and TRBJ1-2): SQTIHQWPATLVQPVGSPLSLECTVEGTSNPNLYWYRQAAGRGLQLLFYSVGIGQISSEVPQNLSASRPQDRQFILSSKKLLLSDSGFYLCAWSVPRGGFGYTFGSGTRLTVV.

This clone is medium-sized (0.01 to 0.1%) by share. The gene calls are TRBV7-9 and TRBJ2-7; 8 bases line up with TRBD1. V lost 6 bases to trimming and J lost 0 bases; unmatched junction nucleotides: 4. Germline lookup yields CDR1 SEHNR and CDR2 FQNEAQ (reference sequence). The CDR3 has 14 amino acids. The CDR3 loop is CASRETGGSYEQYF. Here the CDR3 DNA reads TGTGCCAGCAGGGAAACAGGGGGCTCCTACGAGCAGTACTTC.

The chain employs TRBV6-5 and TRBJ2-3, with 11 positions matching TRBD2. From germline, CDR1 is MNHEY and CDR2 SVGAGI. J lost 4 bases, V lost 4 bases, and 7 bases had no gene match. CDR3 length equals 16 residues. This CDR3 is CASSSLTSGRSDTQYF. DNA of the CDR3: TGTGCCAGCAGTTCCCTAACTAGCGGGAGATCAGATACGCAGTATTTT.

The genes are TRBV18 and TRBJ2-2, with D unresolved. Germline assignment: CDR1 KGHSH and CDR2 LQKENI. V gave up 5 bases and J gave up 6 bases, with 22 bases separating them. The CDR3 totals 17 residues. CDR3 DNA sequence: TGTGCCAGCTCAGAATCCCTACAGAAATACGTGGCCGGGGAGCTGTTTTTT. Translating gives CASSESLQKYVAGELFF. Supplemented by reference TRBV18 and TRBJ2-2, the full variable domain reads NAGVMQNPRHLVRRRGQEARLRCSPMKGHSHVYWYRQLPEEGLKFMVYLQKENIIDESGMPKERFSAEFPKEGPSILRIQQVVRGDSAAYFCASSESLQKYVAGELFFGEGSRLTVL.

V usage is TRBV7-2 and J usage is TRBJ1-2, with 8 bases matching TRBD1. The CDR3 consists of 13 residues. Germline CDR1 SGHTA, CDR2 FQGNSA. The junction had 6 bases not matched to a gene; V was cut back by 5 bases and J by 7 bases. DNA of the CDR3: TGTGCCAGCAGCAAGACAGGGGACGGTGGCTACACCTTC. It yields the protein CASSKTGDGGYTF.

This clone appeared once. The chain employs TRBV12-3 or TRBV12-4 and TRBJ1-5; TRBD1 might be the D (5 bases). This CDR3 region has 13 residues. V was trimmed by 6 bases and J by 5 bases, leaving 11 bases between them. The CDR3 DNA sequence: TGTGCCAGCAGGAAGGGCAGGGATCAGCCCCAGCATTTT. Translation gives CASRKGRDQPQHF.

V and J are TRBV4-2 and TRBJ2-3; D call uncertain. Trimming pared 2 bases from V and 6 bases from J, leaving 12 bases between. CDR1 and CDR2 from the germline V gene are LGHNA and YNFKEQ. The CDR3 runs 14 residues. CDR3 bases: TGTGCCAGCAGCCAAACCAAAACCGAGGATACGCAGTATTTT. This codes for CASSQTKTEDTQYF.

The rearrangement joins TRBV6-6 to TRBJ2-1; D gene ambiguous. Trimming shortened V by 8 bases and J by 5 bases, and 13 bases separated the two germline ends. This CDR3 is 13 amino acids long. The germline V gene encodes CDR1 MNHNY and CDR2 SVGAGI (reference sequence). The CDR3 DNA is TGTGCCAGCCGGATCGGGCCGCACAATGAGCAGTTCTTC. Translation gives CASRIGPHNEQFF.

This clone has more than one count but fewer than ten. The chain joins TRBV3-1 (or the pseudogene TRBV3-2) to TRBJ2-7, with TRBD1 matching over 7 bases. The CDR3 covers 13 residues. Losses at the gene ends were 9 bases for V and 2 bases for J; bases not matched to a gene: 7. The germline gives CDR1 LGHDT, CDR2 YNNKEL (reference sequence). CDR3 residues: CASGPTGTYEQYF. The CDR3 nucleotides are TGTGCCAGTGGACCGACAGGGACCTACGAGCAGTACTTC.

The V and J genes are TRBV6-2 or TRBV6-3 and TRBJ1-6; no clear D gene. Germline V gene data show CDR1 as MNHEY and CDR2 as SVGEGT. The V end was cut by 5 bases, the J end by 5 bases, with 16 bases between. The CDR3 spans 16 residues. Written as DNA, the CDR3 is TGTGCCAGCAGTAAAGGCCGGACGGCGAATAATTCACCCCTCCACTTT. Translated, it gives CASSKGRTANNSPLHF.

The rearrangement joins TRBV4-1 to TRBJ2-7; 10 bases are a match to TRBD2. CDR3 length: 17 amino acids. V lost 0 bases and J lost 0; bases outside the gene matches: 5. From germline, CDR1 is MGHRA and CDR2 YSYEKL. The CDR3 loop is CASSQDLLAGLSYEQYF. Written as DNA, the CDR3 is TGCGCCAGCAGCCAAGATTTACTAGCGGGGCTCTCCTACGAGCAGTACTTC.

The rearrangement links TRBV24-1 to TRBJ2-5, with 11 bases identical to TRBD2. The junction had 8 bases not matched to a gene; V was cut back by 3 bases and J by 3 bases. This CDR3 is built from 17 residues. Germline V CDR1 and CDR2: KGHDR, SFDVKD. CDR3: CATSDPPSGLAEETQYF. The CDR3 coding sequence is TGTGCCACCAGTGATCCGCCGTCGGGACTAGCGGAAGAGACCCAGTACTTC.

The chain employs TRBV14 and TRBJ1-1; 7 bases are a match to TRBD1. Germline V CDR1 and CDR2: SGHDN, FVKESK. The J segment lost 3 bases and the V segment lost 0 bases, leaving 4 bases of the junction unmatched. The CDR3 covers 15 residues. In DNA, the CDR3 is TGTGCCAGCAGCCAAGATCGCGACAGGGACACTGAAGCTTTCTTT. This codes for CASSQDRDRDTEAFF.

This clone was counted a few times. The V and J genes are TRBV30 and TRBJ2-1; the D gene is possibly TRBD2 (6 bases). Germline V gene lookup returns CDR1 GTSNPN and CDR2 SVGIG (reference sequence). The CDR3 covers 13 residues. Trimming shortened V by 7 bases and J by 5 bases, and 15 bases separated the two germline ends. CDR3 loop: CASSKGGDNEQFF. CDR3 bases: TGTGCCTCATCCAAGGGCGGGGACAATGAGCAGTTCTTC.

The rearrangement links TRBV15 to TRBJ2-7; 7 positions match TRBD1. The J segment lost 6 bases and the V segment lost 8 bases, leaving 4 bases of the junction unmatched. Per the germline V gene, CDR1 is LNHNV and CDR2 is YYDKDF (reference sequence). The CDR3 has 11 amino acids. The CDR3 sequence: CATGNRGEQYF. The CDR3, as DNA: TGTGCCACCGGAAACAGGGGCGAGCAGTACTTC.

This sequence joins TRBV11-2 and TRBJ2-3, with D uncertain. The CDR3 extends over 14 amino acids. The V gene's germline CDR1 is SGHAT and CDR2 FQNNGV. V was shortened by 2 bases and J by 0 bases, with 6 bases between the two germline ends. The CDR3 spells CASSLLASTDTQYF. CDR3 nucleotide sequence: TGTGCCAGCAGCTTATTAGCCAGCACAGATACGCAGTATTTT.

The chain is built from TRBV6-2 or TRBV6-3 and TRBJ1-6, with 7 bases fitting TRBD1. The length of the CDR3 is 15 residues. V dropped 2 bases and J dropped 10; count of bases not matched to a gene: 8. Germline V gives CDR1 MNHEY, CDR2 SVGEGT. This CDR3 reads CASSYGTTGYSPLHF. The CDR3, as DNA: TGTGCCAGCAGTTACGGGACGACAGGGTACTCACCCCTCCACTTT.

The chain uses TRBV9 and TRBJ2-2, with TRBD1 matching 8 bases. CDR3 length: 16 residues. V was pared by 3 bases and J by 2 bases, with 6 bases of the junction left unmatched. Looked up from germline, CDR1 is SGDLS and CDR2 is YYNGEE. The CDR3 bases are TGTGCCAGCAGCGCACAGGGACAGGCTAACACCGGGGAGCTGTTTTTT. This gives the protein CASSAQGQANTGELFF.

This clone came up a few times. The rearrangement joins TRBV6-1 to TRBJ2-2; the D is unclear. This CDR3 region has 13 residues. V lost 1 base and J lost 2, with 2 bases in between. The germline V gene encodes CDR1 MNHNS and CDR2 SASEGT. The CDR3: CASSEGNTGELFF. In nucleotides, the CDR3 is TGTGCCAGCAGTGAAGGAAACACCGGGGAGCTGTTTTTT.

The chain links TRBV6-5 to TRBJ2-3; possible D gene TRBD2, 5 bases. CDR1 MNHEY and CDR2 SVGAGI come from the germline V gene. The CDR3 loop spans 14 amino acids. V was clipped by 2 bases and J by 1 base, with 7 bases between them. The DNA for the CDR3 is TGTGCCAGCAGTTACCTCGGGGGCACAGATACGCAGTATTTT. This sequence encodes CASSYLGGTDTQYF.

This clone was picked up a small number of times. The chain employs TRBV19 and TRBJ1-6, with 7 bases fitting TRBD1. Germline CDR1 is LNHDA and CDR2 is SQIVND (reference sequence). This CDR3 is built from 17 residues. J was trimmed by 6 bases and V by 5 bases; bases with no gene match: 13. This chain's CDR3 is CASSARQGHLINSPLHF. CDR3 in DNA: TGTGCCAGTAGTGCACGACAGGGTCACCTTATTAATTCACCCCTCCACTTT.

This chain uses TRBV7-2 with TRBJ1-2, with 9 bases matching TRBD1. This CDR3 spans 15 amino acids. Trimming removed 2 bases from V and 4 bases from J; junction bases left unmatched: 5. Germline assignment: CDR1 SGHTA and CDR2 FQGNSA. The CDR3 DNA is TGTGCCAGCAGCTTAATCGACAGGGGGAGCTATGGCTACACCTTC. Its translation: CASSLIDRGSYGYTF.